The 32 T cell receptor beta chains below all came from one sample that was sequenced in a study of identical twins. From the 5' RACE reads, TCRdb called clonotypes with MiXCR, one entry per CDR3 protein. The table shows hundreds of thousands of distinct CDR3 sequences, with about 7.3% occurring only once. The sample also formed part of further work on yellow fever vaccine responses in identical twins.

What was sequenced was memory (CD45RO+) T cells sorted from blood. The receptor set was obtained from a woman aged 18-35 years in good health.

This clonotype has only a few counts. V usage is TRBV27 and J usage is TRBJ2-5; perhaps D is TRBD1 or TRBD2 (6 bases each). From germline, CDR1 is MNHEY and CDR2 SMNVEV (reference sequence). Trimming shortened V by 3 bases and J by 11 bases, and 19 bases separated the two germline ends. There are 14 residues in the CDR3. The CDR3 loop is CASSFGGVGGRQYF. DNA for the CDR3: TGTGCCAGCAGTTTTGGGGGTGTAGGGGGGAGGCAGTACTTC.

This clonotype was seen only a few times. The CDR3 spells CSASGPGFGPTPGTQYF. CDR3 DNA: TGCAGTGCTAGTGGCCCGGGATTTGGACCGACCCCGGGTACGCAGTATTTT. This chain joins TRBV20-1 and TRBJ2-3; tentatively, D is TRBD2 (5 bases). The CDR3 contains 17 residues. Trimming removed 3 bases from V and 8 bases from J, with 27 bases in between. Germline CDR1 and CDR2: DFQATT and SNEGSKA (reference sequence).

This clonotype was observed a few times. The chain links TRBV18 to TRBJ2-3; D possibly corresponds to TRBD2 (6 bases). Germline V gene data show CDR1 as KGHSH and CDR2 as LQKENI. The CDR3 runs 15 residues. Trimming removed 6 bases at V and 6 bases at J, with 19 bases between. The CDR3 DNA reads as TGTGCCAGCTCGGCTGGCGGACTACCACCGGATACGCAGTATTTT. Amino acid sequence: CASSAGGLPPDTQYF.

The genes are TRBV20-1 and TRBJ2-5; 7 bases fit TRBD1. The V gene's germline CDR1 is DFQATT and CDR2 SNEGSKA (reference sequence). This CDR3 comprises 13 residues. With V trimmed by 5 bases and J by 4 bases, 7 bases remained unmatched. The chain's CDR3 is CSAPQGFRETQYF. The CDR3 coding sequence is TGCAGTGCTCCACAGGGGTTCCGAGAGACCCAGTACTTC.

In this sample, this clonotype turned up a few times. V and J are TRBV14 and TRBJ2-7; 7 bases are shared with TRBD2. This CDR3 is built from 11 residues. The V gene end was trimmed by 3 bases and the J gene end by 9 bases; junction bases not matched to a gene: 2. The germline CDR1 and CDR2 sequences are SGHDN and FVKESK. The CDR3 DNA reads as TGTGCCAGCAGCCACGGGGGGTTGCAGTACTTC. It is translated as CASSHGGLQYF.

In DNA, the CDR3 is TGCGCCAGCAGCCCTCGGGGGGGGCTACAGCCCCAGCATTTT. As protein: CASSPRGGLQPQHF. The chain combines TRBV5-1 with TRBJ1-5; a possible D gene is TRBD1 (6 bases). The CDR3 extends over 14 amino acids. The germline V gene has CDR1 SGHRS and CDR2 YFSETQ. Trimming removed 4 bases at V and 7 bases at J, with 15 bases between.

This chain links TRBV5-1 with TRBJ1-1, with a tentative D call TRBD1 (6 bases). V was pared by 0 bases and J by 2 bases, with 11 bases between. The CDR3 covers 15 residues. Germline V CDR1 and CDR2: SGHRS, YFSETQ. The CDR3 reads CASSLDRAGNTEAFF. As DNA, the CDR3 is TGCGCCAGCAGCTTGGACAGGGCGGGAAACACTGAAGCTTTCTTT.

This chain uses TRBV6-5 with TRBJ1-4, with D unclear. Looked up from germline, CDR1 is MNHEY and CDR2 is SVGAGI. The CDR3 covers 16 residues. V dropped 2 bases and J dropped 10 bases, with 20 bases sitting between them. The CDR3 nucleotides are TGTGCCAGCAGTTACCCCACAGCCTTAGGTGTTGGAAAACTGTTTTTT. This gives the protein CASSYPTALGVGKLFF.

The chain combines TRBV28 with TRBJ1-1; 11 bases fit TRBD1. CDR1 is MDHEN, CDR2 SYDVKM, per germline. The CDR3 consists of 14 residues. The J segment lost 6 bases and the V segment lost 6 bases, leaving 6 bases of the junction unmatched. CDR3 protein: CASRGQGATAEAFF. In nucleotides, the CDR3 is TGTGCCAGCAGAGGACAGGGGGCGACAGCTGAAGCTTTCTTT.

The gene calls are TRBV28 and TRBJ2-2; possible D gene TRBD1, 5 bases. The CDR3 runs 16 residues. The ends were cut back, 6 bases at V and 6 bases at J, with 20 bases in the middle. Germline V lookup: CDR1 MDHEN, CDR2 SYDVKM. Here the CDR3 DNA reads TGTGCCAGCAGCCAGGCAGGGTTTGCGGTCGCCGGGGAGCTGTTTTTT. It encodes CASSQAGFAVAGELFF.

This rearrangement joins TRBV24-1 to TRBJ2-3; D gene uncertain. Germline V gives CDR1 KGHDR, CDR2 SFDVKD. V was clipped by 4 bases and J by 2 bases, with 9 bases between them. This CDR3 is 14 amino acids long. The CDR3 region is CATSDLTSTDTQYF. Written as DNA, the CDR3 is TGTGCCACCAGTGACCTTACCTCCACAGATACGCAGTATTTT.

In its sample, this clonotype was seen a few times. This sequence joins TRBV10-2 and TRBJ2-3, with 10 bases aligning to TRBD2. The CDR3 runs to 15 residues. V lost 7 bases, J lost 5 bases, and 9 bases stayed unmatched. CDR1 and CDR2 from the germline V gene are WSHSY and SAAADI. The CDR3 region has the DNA TGCGCCAGCACTCCCCTAGCGGGGGCCGAAGATACGCAGTATTTT. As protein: CASTPLAGAEDTQYF.

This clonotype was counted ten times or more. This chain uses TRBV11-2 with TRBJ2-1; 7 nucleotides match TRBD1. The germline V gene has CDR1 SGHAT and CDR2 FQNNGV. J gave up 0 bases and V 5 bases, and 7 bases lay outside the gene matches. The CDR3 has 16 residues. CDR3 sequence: CASSAHRGSSYNEQFF. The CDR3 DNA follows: TGTGCCAGCAGCGCCCACAGGGGCAGCTCCTACAATGAGCAGTTCTTC.

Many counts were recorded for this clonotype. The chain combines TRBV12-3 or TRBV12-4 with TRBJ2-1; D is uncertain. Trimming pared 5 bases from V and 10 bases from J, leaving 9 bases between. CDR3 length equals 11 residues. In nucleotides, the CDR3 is TGTGCCAGCAGTGCGACTGGGGAGCAGTTCTTC. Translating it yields CASSATGEQFF.

This CDR3 is CASSLASGGPETQYF. The CDR3 bases are TGCGCCAGCAGCTTAGCAAGCGGGGGCCCGGAGACCCAGTACTTC. This chain uses TRBV5-1 with TRBJ2-5, with TRBD2 matching over 8 bases. J was trimmed by 5 bases and V by 2 bases; bases with no gene match: 8. This CDR3 contains 15 residues. The germline gives CDR1 SGHRS, CDR2 YFSETQ.

The chain's CDR3 is CASSQDLGAQETQYF. CDR3 DNA sequence: TGTGCCAGCAGCCAAGATCTAGGGGCCCAAGAGACCCAGTACTTC. V usage is TRBV3-1 and J usage is TRBJ2-5; tentatively, D is TRBD1 (5 bases). Germline assignment: CDR1 LGHDT and CDR2 YNNKEL (reference sequence). With 0 bases removed from V and 1 base from J, the gap between germline ends came to 9 bases. The CDR3 contains 15 residues.

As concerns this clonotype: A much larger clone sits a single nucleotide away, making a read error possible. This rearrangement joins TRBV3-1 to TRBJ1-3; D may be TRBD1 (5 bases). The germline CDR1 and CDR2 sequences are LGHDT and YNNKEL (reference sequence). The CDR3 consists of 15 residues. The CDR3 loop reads CASCQGAGLGNTIYF. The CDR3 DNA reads TGTGCCAGCTGCCAAGGGGCAGGCCTTGGAAACACCATATATTTT.

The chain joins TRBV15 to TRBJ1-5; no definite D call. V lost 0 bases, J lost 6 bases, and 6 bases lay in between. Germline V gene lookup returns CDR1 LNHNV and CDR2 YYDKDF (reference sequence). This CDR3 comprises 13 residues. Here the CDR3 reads CATSRDKGQPQHF. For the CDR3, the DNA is TGTGCCACCAGCAGAGACAAAGGTCAGCCCCAGCATTTT.

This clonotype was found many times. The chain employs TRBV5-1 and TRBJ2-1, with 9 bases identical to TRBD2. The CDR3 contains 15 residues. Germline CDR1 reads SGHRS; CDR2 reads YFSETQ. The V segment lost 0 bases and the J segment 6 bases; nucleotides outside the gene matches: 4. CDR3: CASSLGTSAPNEQFF. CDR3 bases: TGCGCCAGCAGCTTGGGGACTAGCGCTCCCAATGAGCAGTTCTTC.

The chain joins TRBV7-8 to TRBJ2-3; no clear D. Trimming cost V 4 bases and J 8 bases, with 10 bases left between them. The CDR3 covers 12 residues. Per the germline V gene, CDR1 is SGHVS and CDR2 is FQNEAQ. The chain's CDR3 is CASSSEGFTQYF. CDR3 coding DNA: TGTGCCAGCAGCTCCGAAGGGTTTACGCAGTATTTT. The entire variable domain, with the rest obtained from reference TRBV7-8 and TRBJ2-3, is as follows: GAGVSQSPRYKVAKRGQDVALRCDPISGHVSLFWYQQALGQGPEFLTYFQNEAQLDKSGLPSDRFFAERPEGSVSTLKIQRTQQEDSAVYLCASSSEGFTQYFGPGTRLTVL.

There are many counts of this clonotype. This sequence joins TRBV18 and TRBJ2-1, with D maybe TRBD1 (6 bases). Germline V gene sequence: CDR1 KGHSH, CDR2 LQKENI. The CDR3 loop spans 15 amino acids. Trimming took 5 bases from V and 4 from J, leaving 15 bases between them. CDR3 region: CASSEQGIQYNEQFF. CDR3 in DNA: TGTGCCAGCTCAGAACAGGGAATTCAGTACAATGAGCAGTTCTTC.

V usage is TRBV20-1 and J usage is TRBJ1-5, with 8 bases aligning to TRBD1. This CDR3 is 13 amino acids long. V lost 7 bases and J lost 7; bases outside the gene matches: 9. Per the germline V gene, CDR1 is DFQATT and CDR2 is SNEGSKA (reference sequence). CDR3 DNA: TGCAGTGTCCCCCAGGGGGCGAGACAGCCCCAGCATTTT. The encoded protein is CSVPQGARQPQHF.

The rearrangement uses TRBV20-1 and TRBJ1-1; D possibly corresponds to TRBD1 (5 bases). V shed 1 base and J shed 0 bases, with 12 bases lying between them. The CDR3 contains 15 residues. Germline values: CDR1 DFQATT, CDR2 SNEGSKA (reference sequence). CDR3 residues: CSARAARGMNTEAFF. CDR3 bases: TGCAGTGCTAGAGCGGCCCGGGGGATGAACACTGAAGCTTTCTTT.

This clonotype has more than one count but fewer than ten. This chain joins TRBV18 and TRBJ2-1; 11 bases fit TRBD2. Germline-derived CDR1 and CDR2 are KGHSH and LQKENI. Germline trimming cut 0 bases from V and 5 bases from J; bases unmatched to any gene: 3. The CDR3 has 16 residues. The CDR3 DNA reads TGTGCCAGCTCACCACCGCTAGCGGGGGGTAACAATGAGCAGTTCTTC. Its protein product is CASSPPLAGGNNEQFF.

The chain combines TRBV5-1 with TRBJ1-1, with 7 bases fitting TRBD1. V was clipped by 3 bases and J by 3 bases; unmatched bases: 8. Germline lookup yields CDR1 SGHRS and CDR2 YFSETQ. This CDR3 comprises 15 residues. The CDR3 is CASSSQDRWDTEAFF. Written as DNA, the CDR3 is TGCGCCAGCAGCTCCCAGGACAGGTGGGACACTGAAGCTTTCTTT.

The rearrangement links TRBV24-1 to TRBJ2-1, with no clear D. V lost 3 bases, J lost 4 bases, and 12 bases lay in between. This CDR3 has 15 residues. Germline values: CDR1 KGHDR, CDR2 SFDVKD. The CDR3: CATSDPLLGYNEQFF. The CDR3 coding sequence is TGTGCCACCAGTGATCCCCTATTGGGGTACAATGAGCAGTTCTTC.

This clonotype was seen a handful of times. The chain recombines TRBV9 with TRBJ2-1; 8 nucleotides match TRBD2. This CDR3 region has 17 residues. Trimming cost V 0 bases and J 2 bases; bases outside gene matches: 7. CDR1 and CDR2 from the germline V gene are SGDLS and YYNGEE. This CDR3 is CASSVGASGGTYNEQFF. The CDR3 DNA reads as TGTGCCAGCAGCGTAGGGGCCAGCGGGGGAACCTACAATGAGCAGTTCTTC.

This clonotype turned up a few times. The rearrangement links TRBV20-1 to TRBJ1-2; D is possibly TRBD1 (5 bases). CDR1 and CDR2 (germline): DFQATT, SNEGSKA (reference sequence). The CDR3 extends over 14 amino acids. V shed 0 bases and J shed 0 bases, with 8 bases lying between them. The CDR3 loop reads CSARDMTANYGYTF. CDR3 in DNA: TGCAGTGCTAGAGACATGACAGCTAACTATGGCTACACCTTC.

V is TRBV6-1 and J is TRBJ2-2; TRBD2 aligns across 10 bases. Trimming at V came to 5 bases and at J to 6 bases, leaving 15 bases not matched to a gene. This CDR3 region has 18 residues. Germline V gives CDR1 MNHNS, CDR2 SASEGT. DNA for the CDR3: TGTGCCAGCAGTCGCCGGAGGACTAGCGGCCTCGCTTCCGGGGAGCTGTTTTTT. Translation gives CASSRRRTSGLASGELFF.

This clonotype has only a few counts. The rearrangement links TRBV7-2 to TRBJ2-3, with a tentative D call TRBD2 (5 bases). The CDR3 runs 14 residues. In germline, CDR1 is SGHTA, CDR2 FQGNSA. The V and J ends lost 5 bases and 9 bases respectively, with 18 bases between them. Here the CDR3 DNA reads TGTGCCAGCAGCCTAGGGCTAGCCAGCGAAACGCAGTATTTT. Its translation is CASSLGLASETQYF.

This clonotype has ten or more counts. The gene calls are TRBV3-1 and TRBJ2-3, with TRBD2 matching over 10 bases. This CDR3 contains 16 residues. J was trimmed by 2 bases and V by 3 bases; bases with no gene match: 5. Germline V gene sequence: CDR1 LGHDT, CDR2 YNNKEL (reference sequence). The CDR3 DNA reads TGTGCCAGCAGCCACCGGACTAGCGGATACACAGATACGCAGTATTTT. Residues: CASSHRTSGYTDTQYF.

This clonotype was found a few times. The CDR3 protein is CASRPTGPGELFF. The CDR3 DNA is TGTGCCAGTAGGCCGACAGGGCCCGGGGAGCTGTTTTTT. This chain joins TRBV19 and TRBJ2-2; the match to TRBD1 covers 7 bases. This CDR3 region has 13 residues. Losses at the gene ends were 6 bases for V and 6 bases for J; bases not matched to a gene: 4. CDR1 is LNHDA, CDR2 SQIVND, per germline (reference sequence).